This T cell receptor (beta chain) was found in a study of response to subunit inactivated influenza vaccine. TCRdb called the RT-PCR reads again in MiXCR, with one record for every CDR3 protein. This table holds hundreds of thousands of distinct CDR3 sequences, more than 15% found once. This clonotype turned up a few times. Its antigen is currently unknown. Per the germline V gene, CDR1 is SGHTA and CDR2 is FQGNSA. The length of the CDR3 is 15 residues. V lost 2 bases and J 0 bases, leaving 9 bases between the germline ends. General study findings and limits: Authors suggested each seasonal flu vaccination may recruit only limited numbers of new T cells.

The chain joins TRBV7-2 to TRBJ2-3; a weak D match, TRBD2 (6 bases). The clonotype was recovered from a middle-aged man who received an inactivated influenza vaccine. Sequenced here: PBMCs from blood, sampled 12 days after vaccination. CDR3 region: CASSLMAGSTDTQYF. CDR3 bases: TGTGCCAGCAGCTTAATGGCGGGGAGCACAGATACGCAGTATTTT.